These 3 T cell receptor beta chains came from one sample sequenced in a study of blood T cell repertoires in COVID-19. Assay used: immunoSEQ multiplex PCR; TCRdb lists only in-frame clones, some missing. The sample carries around 100,000 clones, about 91% recorded once. Sample: peripheral blood. These receptors all stem from a man aged 18 to 29 with acute or convalescent COVID-19.

The CDR3 region has the DNA TGTGCCAGCAGCTTTACGACAGGGATTGATGGCTATGGCTACACCTTC. Translated, it gives CASSFTTGIDGYGYTF. This chain links TRBV7-9 with TRBJ1-2, with TRBD1 matching over 7 bases. V gave up 3 bases and J gave up 4 bases; unmatched junction bases: 11. CDR1 is SEHNR, CDR2 FQNEAQ, per germline (reference sequence). CDR3 size: 16 residues.

This chain joins TRBV19 and TRBJ2-2; D unresolved. The CDR3 consists of 13 residues. Deletions cut 1 base from V and 4 bases from J, with 4 bases between. Germline assignment: CDR1 LNHDA and CDR2 SQIVND (reference sequence). The CDR3 loop is CASSIASTGELFF. Here the CDR3 DNA reads TGTGCCAGTAGTATAGCCTCCACCGGGGAGCTGTTTTTT.

The V gene is TRBV12-3 or TRBV12-4, the J gene TRBJ2-7; 8 bases map to TRBD1. The CDR3 totals 13 residues. The trim removed 8 bases at V and 3 bases at J, leaving 6 bases unmatched. The CDR3 nucleotides read TGTGCCAGCCAGGGGGCTAACAGCTACGAGCAGTACTTC. Translated, it gives CASQGANSYEQYF.